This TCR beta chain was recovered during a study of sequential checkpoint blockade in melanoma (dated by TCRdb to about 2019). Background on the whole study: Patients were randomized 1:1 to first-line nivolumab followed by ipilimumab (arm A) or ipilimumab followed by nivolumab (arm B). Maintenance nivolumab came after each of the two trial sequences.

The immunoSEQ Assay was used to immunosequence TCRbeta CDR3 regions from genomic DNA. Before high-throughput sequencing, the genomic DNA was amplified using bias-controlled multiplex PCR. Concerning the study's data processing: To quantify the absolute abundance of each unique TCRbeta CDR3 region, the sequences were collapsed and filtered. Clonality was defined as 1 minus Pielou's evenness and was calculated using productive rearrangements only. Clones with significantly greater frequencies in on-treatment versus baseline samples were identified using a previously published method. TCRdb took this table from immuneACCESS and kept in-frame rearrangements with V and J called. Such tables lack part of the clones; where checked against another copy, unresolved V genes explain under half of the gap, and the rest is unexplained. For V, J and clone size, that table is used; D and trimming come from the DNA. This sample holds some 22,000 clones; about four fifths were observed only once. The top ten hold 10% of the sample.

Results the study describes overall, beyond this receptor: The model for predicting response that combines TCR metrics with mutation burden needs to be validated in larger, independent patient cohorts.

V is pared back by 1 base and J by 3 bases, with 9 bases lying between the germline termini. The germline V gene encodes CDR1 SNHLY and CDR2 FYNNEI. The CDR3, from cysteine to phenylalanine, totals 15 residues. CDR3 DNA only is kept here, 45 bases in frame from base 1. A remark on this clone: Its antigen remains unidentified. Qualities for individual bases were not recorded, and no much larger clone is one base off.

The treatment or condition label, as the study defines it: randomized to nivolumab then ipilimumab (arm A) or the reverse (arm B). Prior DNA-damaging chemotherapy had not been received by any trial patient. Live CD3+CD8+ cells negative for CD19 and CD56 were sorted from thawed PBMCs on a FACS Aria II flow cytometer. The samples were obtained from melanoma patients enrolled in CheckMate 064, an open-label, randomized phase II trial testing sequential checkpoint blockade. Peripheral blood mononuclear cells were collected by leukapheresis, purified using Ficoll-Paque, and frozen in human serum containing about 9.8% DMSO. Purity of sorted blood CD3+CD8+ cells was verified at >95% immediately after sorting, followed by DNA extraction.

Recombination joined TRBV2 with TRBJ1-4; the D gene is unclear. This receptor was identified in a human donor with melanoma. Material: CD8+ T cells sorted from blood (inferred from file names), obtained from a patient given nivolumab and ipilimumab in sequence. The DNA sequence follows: TGTGCCAGCAGTGAAGTCTCTCCTCCTAATGAAAAACTGTTTTTT. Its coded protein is CASSEVSPPNEKLFF.